The clone carrying this T cell receptor (beta chain) was found many times. Its antigen is not identified. Production of TCR cDNA was by 5'RACE template switching, which also added a universal primer site and UMIs. TCRdb reprocessed the 5' RACE reads with MiXCR, giving one entry per CDR3 protein. The data hold some 260,000 distinct CDR3 sequences, with 5.2% observed a single time. Germline values: CDR1 SQVTM, CDR2 ANQGSEA. Trimming removed 3 bases from V and 2 bases from J; junction bases left unmatched: 5. The CDR3 extends over 15 amino acids. This record belongs to a study of T cells after yellow fever vaccination. Overall study findings and caveats: The study noted that FACS-sorted repertoires could contain abundant clonotypes contaminating from the bulk population. The study found a weaker secondary response that peaked faster, day 5 versus 15.

The source of this sequence is a man aged 18-30 years who received the YFV17D yellow fever vaccine. The rearrangement uses TRBV29-1 and TRBJ2-4, with 9 nucleotides matching TRBD1. Sequences were derived from CD4+ T cells sorted from PBMCs, sampled on the day of the yellow fever booster vaccination. CDR3 amino acids: CSVEDRGLTKNIQYF. CDR3 in DNA: TGCAGCGTTGAGGACAGGGGTTTAACCAAAAACATTCAGTACTTC.